The 6 T cell receptor beta chains reported below all come from one sample, sequenced in a study of tumor-infiltrating lymphocytes in primary liver carcinoma. Co-extraction of both nucleic acids (RNA and DNA) used 20-30 mg of unsorted bulk tissue. The investigators made TCR beta cDNA from about 510 ng total RNA, using a constant-region primer. What produced the TCR beta libraries was three nested multiplex PCR rounds using slightly modified ARM-PCR. Running 10 cycles apiece, the first two PCR rounds relied on TRBV1-TRBV30 forward primers together with a C-beta reverse primer. Each CDR3 protein gets one entry after TCRdb re-called the multiplex PCR reads with MiXCR. The sample lists about 120,000 distinct CDR3 sequences; 55% to 65% were seen once. Sequencing used liver tumor tissue from sampling region 1. Subset here: tumor region T1, superior pole. These receptors all come from a woman aged 55-70 years with primary liver carcinoma and hepatitis B virus infection.

This clonotype has ten or more counts. The V and J genes are TRBV12-5 and TRBJ2-7; 7 nucleotides line up with TRBD1. Unmatched junction bases numbered 10, after V lost 7 bases and J lost 4 bases. The CDR3 has 14 amino acids. The V gene's germline CDR1 is LGHNT and CDR2 FRNRAP. CDR3 region: CASAPQGNLYEQYF. In DNA form, the CDR3 reads TGTGCTAGTGCCCCACAGGGGAACCTTTACGAGCAGTACTTC.

Details on this clonotype: This may be a read error, as it is one base from a much larger clone. The J gene is TRBJ2-1, the V gene TRBV6-1; D is perhaps TRBD2 (6 bases). V shed 3 bases and J shed 15 bases, with 21 bases lying between them. This CDR3 has 14 amino acids. CDR1 is MNHNS and CDR2 is SASEGT in the germline V gene. CDR3 protein: CASSDQLIVGGPFF. Here the CDR3 DNA reads TGTGCCAGCAGTGACCAGCTTATAGTGGGAGGCCCGTTCTTC.

Regarding this clonotype: One end of the junction is discordant with germline, which a read error may explain. This chain connects TRBV29-1 to TRBJ2-1, with D perhaps given as TRBD1 or TRBD2 (5 bases each). There are 15 residues in the CDR3. Germline values: CDR1 SQVTM, CDR2 ANQGSEA. The CDR3 region is CGVKGRGSPYYEQFF. The CDR3 coding sequence is TGCGGCGTTAAGGGACGGGGCTCCCCATATTATGAGCAGTTCTTC.

This clonotype was counted ten times or more. A read error may be the cause here, since a much bigger clone is one base away. The chain is built from TRBV11-3 and TRBJ2-7, with D possibly being TRBD2 (5 bases). The CDR3 is 14 residues long. CDR1 and CDR2 (germline): SGHNT, YENEEA. V lost 5 bases and J 2 bases, leaving 13 bases between the germline ends. This CDR3 is CASSRFELAYEQYF. DNA for the CDR3: TGTGCCAGCAGCCGCTTCGAACTAGCCTACGAGCAGTACTTC.

This clonotype was seen at least ten times. The genes are TRBV12-3 or TRBV12-4 and TRBJ2-3; D not resolved. This CDR3 spans 17 amino acids. V dropped 5 bases and J dropped 1 base, with 19 bases sitting between them. CDR3 coding DNA: TGTGCCAGCAGTCTCGTGCGCTCTTCATATCGCACAGATACGCAGTATTTT. Translated, it gives CASSLVRSSYRTDTQYF.

Regarding this clonotype: This likely comes from a read error, as the CDR3 has no conserved phenylalanine or tryptophan at its end. The CDR3 loop is CASSSQIGGEEIQYY. DNA for the CDR3: TGTGCCAGCAGCTCTCAGATAGGGGGCGAAGAGATCCAGTACTAC. The chain has TRBV11-2 and TRBJ2-5, with 7 bases that match TRBD1. The length of the CDR3 is 15 residues. From germline, CDR1 is SGHAT and CDR2 FQNNGV.